This entry lists 23 T cell receptor beta chains sequenced from one sample in a study of glioma-infiltrating T cells after dendritic cell vaccination (dated by TCRdb to 2015 to 2016). The library was prepared using the immunoSEQ multiplex PCR assay. TCRdb carries this immuneACCESS record with in-frame sequences only. Its versions omit some clonotypes, under half of them owing to an unresolved V gene in the studies checked, with the rest unexplained. For this sample the table gives around 97,000 clones, of which around 81% were detected only once. The ten largest make up about an eighth of the sample. Material: blood, obtained before dendritic cell vaccination. The source of these receptors is a human donor with glioblastoma.

The table lists this clone with a count of one. This chain uses TRBV13 with TRBJ1-1, with unresolved D. The V and J ends lost 0 bases and 11 bases respectively, with 10 bases between them. Per the germline V gene, CDR1 is PRHDT and CDR2 is FYEKMQ (reference sequence). There are 12 residues in the CDR3. CDR3 sequence reads: CASSLGVGGAFF. Here the CDR3 DNA reads TGTGCCAGCAGCTTAGGGGTCGGCGGCGCTTTCTTT.

The gene calls are TRBV5-1 and TRBJ1-1; perhaps TRBD1 as D (6 bases). This CDR3 is built from 15 residues. The germline CDR1 and CDR2 sequences are SGHRS and YFSETQ. Deletions cut 1 base from V and 1 base from J, with 11 bases between. Written as DNA, the CDR3 is TGCGCCAGCAGCTTGCAGCCAGGGGAGAACACTGAAGCTTTCTTT. This sequence encodes CASSLQPGENTEAFF.

The chain recombines TRBV9 with TRBJ1-3; D is uncertain. V was pared by 1 base and J by 2 bases, with 4 bases between. CDR3 length: 13 amino acids. CDR1 is SGDLS, CDR2 YYNGEE, per germline. CDR3 in amino acids: CASSVSAGNTIYF. CDR3 in DNA: TGTGCCAGCAGCGTATCCGCTGGAAACACCATATATTTT.

CDR3 residues: CASSLVGTGGEDGYTF. For the CDR3, the DNA is TGTGCCAGCAGCTTGGTAGGGACAGGGGGCGAGGATGGCTACACCTTC. The V call is TRBV5-6, the J call TRBJ1-2; 12 nucleotides line up with TRBD1. The CDR3 totals 16 residues. V shed 0 bases and J 6 bases; nucleotides not matched to a gene: 6. The germline V gene has CDR1 SGHDT and CDR2 YYEEEE.

The chain employs TRBV4-1 and TRBJ2-7; 12 nucleotides line up with TRBD2. Germline V lookup: CDR1 MGHRA, CDR2 YSYEKL. V shed 3 bases, J shed 3 bases, and the junction held 6 bases outside the gene matches. The length of the CDR3 is 16 residues. The CDR3 spells CASSQTLAGGNYEQYF. The CDR3 DNA reads TGCGCCAGCAGCCAGACACTAGCGGGGGGAAACTACGAGCAGTACTTC.

This clone has only a few counts. The gene calls are TRBV25-1 and TRBJ2-1; D might be TRBD2 (6 bases). The CDR3 extends over 14 amino acids. The V and J ends lost 4 bases and 8 bases respectively, with 15 bases between them. Looked up from germline, CDR1 is MGHDK and CDR2 is SYGVNS. Here the CDR3 reads CASSGGEALHEQFF. In nucleotides, the CDR3 is TGTGCCAGCAGTGGGGGGGAGGCGCTGCATGAGCAGTTCTTC. Complete variable domain (other parts from reference TRBV25-1 and TRBJ2-1): EADIYQTPRYLVIGTGKKITLECSQTMGHDKMYWYQQDPGMELHLIHYSYGVNSTEKGDLSSESTVSRIRTEHFPLTLESARPSHTSQYLCASSGGEALHEQFFGPGTRLTVL.

The CDR3: CAWNRPNEKLFF. The CDR3 DNA sequence: TGTGCCTGGAACAGGCCTAATGAAAAACTGTTTTTT. This chain connects TRBV30 to TRBJ1-4, with D possibly TRBD1 on 5 matching bases. Looked up from germline, CDR1 is GTSNPN and CDR2 is SVGIG (reference sequence). Trimming removed 4 bases at V and 3 bases at J, with 6 bases between. This CDR3 comprises 12 residues. Together with reference TRBV30 and TRBJ1-4, the CDR3 gives the full variable domain: SQTIHQWPATLVQPVGSPLSLECTVEGTSNPNLYWYRQAAGRGLQLLFYSVGIGQISSEVPQNLSASRPQDRQFILSSKKLLLSDSGFYLCAWNRPNEKLFFGSGTQLSVL.

J is TRBJ2-3 and V is TRBV14; D perhaps matches TRBD2 (6 bases). The CDR3 runs to 16 residues. CDR1 and CDR2 from the germline V gene are SGHDN and FVKESK. V was pared by 4 bases and J by 0 bases, with 14 bases between. The CDR3 here is CASSPLGEASTDTQYF. The CDR3 region has the DNA TGTGCCAGCAGCCCCCTTGGGGAGGCTAGCACAGATACGCAGTATTTT. The whole variable domain, remainder taken from reference TRBV14 and TRBJ2-3, is EAGVTQFPSHSVIEKGQTVTLRCDPISGHDNLYWYRRVMGKEIKFLLHFVKESKQDESGMPNNRFLAERTGGTYSTLKVQPAELEDSGVYFCASSPLGEASTDTQYFGPGTRLTVL.

This clone appeared once. The J gene is TRBJ1-5, the V gene TRBV6-5; TRBD1 is a possible D gene (5 bases). Trimming took 0 bases from V and 9 from J, leaving 12 bases between them. Germline V CDR1 and CDR2: MNHEY, SVGAGI. The CDR3 spans 14 residues. The CDR3 region is CASSYSVGPSPQHF. The CDR3 DNA follows: TGTGCCAGCAGTTACTCGGTGGGGCCGTCGCCCCAGCATTTT.

The rearrangement uses TRBV11-2 and TRBJ2-7; D perhaps matches TRBD1 (5 bases). CDR1 is SGHAT and CDR2 is FQNNGV in the germline V gene. Trimming removed 6 bases from V and 2 bases from J, with 14 bases in between. The CDR3 runs to 14 residues. The CDR3 nucleotides are TGTGCCAGCAGGGTAGGGGCTCCACCCTACGAGCAGTACTTC. Amino acid sequence: CASRVGAPPYEQYF.

The chain carries TRBV19 and TRBJ2-5; D possibly corresponds to TRBD2 (6 bases). The closer fit of TRBJ2-7 to the DNA end suggests the J call may be wrong. Germline lookup yields CDR1 LNHDA and CDR2 SQIVND (reference sequence). The CDR3 spans 14 residues. The chain's CDR3 is CASKDGQGGNEQYF. CDR3 nucleotide sequence: TGTGCCAGTAAGGATGGGCAGGGAGGTAACGAGCAGTACTTC.

This chain joins TRBV5-4 and TRBJ2-2; 7 bases match TRBD2. The CDR3 is 16 amino acids. V lost 4 bases, J lost 0 bases, and 6 bases stayed unmatched. Germline V gene data show CDR1 as SGHNT and CDR2 as YYREEE (reference sequence). Here the CDR3 DNA reads TGTGCCAGCAGCAAAAGACTAGCCACGAACACCGGGGAGCTGTTTTTT. Amino acid sequence: CASSKRLATNTGELFF.

The chain has TRBV5-5 and TRBJ2-2, with 9 bases lining up with TRBD2. CDR1 is SGHKS and CDR2 is YYEKEE in the germline V gene (reference sequence). This CDR3 contains 18 residues. V shed 4 bases and J 4 bases; nucleotides not matched to a gene: 14. CDR3 nucleotides: TGTGCCAGCAGCCCTGAGGTCGGCGGGGGGGCCGTCACCGGGGAGCTGTTTTTT. Translating gives CASSPEVGGGAVTGELFF.

This clone was detected only once. The chain uses TRBV5-4 and TRBJ2-7; possible D gene TRBD2, 5 bases. V gave up 7 bases and J gave up 6 bases, with 17 bases separating them. The CDR3 loop spans 13 amino acids. Germline loops: CDR1 SGHNT, CDR2 YYREEE (reference sequence). DNA for the CDR3: TGTGCCAGCGGCGAGGACGGACGGGGCGAGCAGTACTTC. Protein: CASGEDGRGEQYF.

This clone was counted many times. Additional DNA sequences in this sample encode the identical CDR3. The chain combines TRBV11-3 with TRBJ1-2; the D is unclear. Germline V gene data show CDR1 as SGHNT and CDR2 as YENEEA. V was cut by 0 bases and J by 5 bases, with 4 bases left in between. The CDR3 is made up of 12 amino acids. The CDR3 DNA is TGTGCCAGCAGCTTAGAATCTTATGGCTACACCTTC. Encoded protein: CASSLESYGYTF.

The chain combines TRBV7-9 with TRBJ2-5; 7 bases fit TRBD2. This CDR3 region has 14 residues. The germline CDR1 and CDR2 sequences are SEHNR and FQNEAQ (reference sequence). Trimming at V came to 3 bases and at J to 2 bases, leaving 3 bases not matched to a gene. The DNA of the CDR3 is TGTGCCAGCAGCTTGGGGGGGACTCAAGAGACCCAGTACTTC. It is translated as CASSLGGTQETQYF.

The chain's CDR3 is CATRDYSYEQYF. In nucleotides, the CDR3 is TGTGCCACGAGGGATTACTCCTACGAGCAGTACTTC. The chain combines TRBV19 with TRBJ2-7; a possible D gene is TRBD2 (5 bases). Deletions cut 10 bases from V and 0 bases from J, with 10 bases between. CDR3 length: 12 amino acids. CDR1 LNHDA and CDR2 SQIVND come from the germline V gene (reference sequence).

This clone has just a few counts. V gene TRBV6-6 combines with J gene TRBJ2-5; D is possibly TRBD2 (6 bases). Per the germline V gene, CDR1 is MNHNY and CDR2 is SVGAGI (reference sequence). The CDR3 is 11 residues long. The V gene lost 8 bases and the J gene lost 5 bases, with 9 bases spanning the gap. The CDR3 protein is CASARGETQYF. As DNA, the CDR3 is TGTGCCAGCGCCCGGGGGGAGACCCAGTACTTC.

The chain is built from TRBV5-1 and TRBJ2-2; 9 bases are shared with TRBD1. The CDR3 spans 15 residues. Trimming took 0 bases from V and 5 from J; bases not matched to a gene: 2. Germline-derived CDR1 and CDR2 are SGHRS and YFSETQ. CDR3 amino acids: CASSLVGQGTGELFF. The CDR3 DNA reads TGCGCCAGCAGCTTGGTGGGACAGGGTACCGGGGAGCTGTTTTTT.

The V gene is TRBV10-3, the J gene TRBJ2-7, with TRBD2 matching over 9 bases. The CDR3 length is 13 residues. The trim removed 8 bases at V and 3 bases at J, leaving 5 bases unmatched. Germline V lookup: CDR1 ENHRY, CDR2 SYGVKD. The CDR3 coding sequence is TGTGCCATCTTGCCTAGCGGGGACTACGAGCAGTACTTC. Amino acids: CAILPSGDYEQYF.

V is TRBV11-2 and J is TRBJ1-3; D is ambiguous. V was cut by 1 base and J by 2 bases, with 9 bases left in between. CDR3 length: 15 amino acids. In germline, CDR1 is SGHAT, CDR2 FQNNGV. This chain's CDR3 is CASSLVPRAGNTIYF. DNA of the CDR3: TGTGCCAGCAGCTTAGTTCCCCGAGCTGGAAACACCATATATTTT.

The rearrangement uses TRBV6-1 and TRBJ1-2; a weak D match, TRBD1 (5 bases). The length of the CDR3 is 14 residues. Trimming cost V 7 bases and J 4 bases, with 16 bases left between them. CDR1 is MNHNS and CDR2 is SASEGT in the germline V gene. CDR3 nucleotides: TGTGCCAGCAACTTCATCTTACAGGTCTATGGCTACACCTTC. Its protein is CASNFILQVYGYTF.

This clone was seen just once. This chain joins TRBV23-1 and TRBJ1-5; 9 bases are a match to TRBD1. TRBV23-1 is known as an ORF, though its function is uncertain. J was trimmed by 3 bases and V by 3 bases; bases with no gene match: 6. The CDR3 covers 16 residues. CDR3: CASSQPGQGYNQPQHF. CDR3 in DNA: TGCGCCAGCAGTCAGCCGGGACAGGGCTACAATCAGCCCCAGCATTTT.